The clone carrying this T cell receptor (beta chain) was counted only a few times. With a J-beta primer mix and a sample-barcoded 5' primer, a second PCR ran 7 to 11 cycles. MiXCR, run by TCRdb on the 5' RACE reads, gives a single entry per CDR3 protein. The sample lists around 1.7 million distinct CDR3 sequences, over 25% occurring once. This sample stems from a study of blood T cells in healthy people across ages. Per-sample yields of isolated PBMCs were at least 6 million. The sample consisted of blood. The source of this sequence is a woman in her 30s in good health.

The CDR3, as DNA: TGTGCCAGCAGTCGTCCCGGGACAGGGCTAAACTATGGCTACACCTTC. This encodes CASSRPGTGLNYGYTF. V and J are TRBV11-2 and TRBJ1-2; 9 bases are shared with TRBD1. Germline CDR1 and CDR2: SGHAT and FQNNGV. This CDR3 has 16 residues. The V segment lost 6 bases and the J segment 2 bases; nucleotides outside the gene matches: 10.